This T cell receptor (beta chain) is from a study of cytomegalovirus exposure and HLA in healthy donors. Findings and limits, study-wide: While the bulk of TCR sequences proved rare, some public TCRs turned up in many donors. Some V segments (TRBV6-2 and TRBV6-3 among them) were excluded as indistinguishable. A later analysis found TCR association rates differed by HLA locus, highest for DRB1 and lowest for HLA-C. A later analysis, which compared TCR beta chains of equal frequency, found the HLA-associated ones more clonally expanded.

Points on this clone: What it recognizes is unknown.

The study ran its PCR with 60 Vbeta and 13 Jbeta primers. TCRdb's table, derived via immunoSEQ multiplex PCR, lists solely in-frame clones and lacks some. The table includes about 280,000 clones, about 87% detected once. Germline V lookup: CDR1 SGHDN, CDR2 FVKESK. This CDR3 comprises 14 residues. V dropped 4 bases and J dropped 3; count of bases not matched to a gene: 1. V is TRBV14 and J is TRBJ2-1; TRBD2 aligns across 9 bases. Specimen: PBMCs. The sequence derives from a woman younger than 30 in good health and CMV-seronegative. DNA of the CDR3: TGTGCCAGCAGCCGGCGGGGGGGCTACAATGAGCAGTTCTTC. It yields the protein CASSRRGGYNEQFF.